The subject of this entry is one T cell receptor beta chain. Its specificity is not known. The sample belongs to a study of siplizumab effects on memory and regulatory T cells. The CDR3 runs to 19 residues. CDR1 is SGHVS, CDR2 FNYEAQ, per germline. V gave up 4 bases and J gave up 0 bases; unmatched junction bases: 6. Sequencing was performed with immunoSEQ multiplex PCR; in TCRdb, only in-frame clones are kept and a portion is missing. The table lists over 100,000 clones, approximately 92% of them singletons. Findings and limits, study-wide: Alloreactive sequences whose origin lay in unstimulated CD4+ memory cells were significantly reduced by siplizumab. Naive T cells, seemingly more diverse than memory cells, seemed major alloresponse contributors. Mappable alloreactive CD4+ clones averaged 68.8% Treg-derived with siplizumab versus about 25% in controls.

The genes are TRBV7-6 and TRBJ2-6, with 13 bases fitting TRBD2. This receptor was obtained from a human donor in good health. The source material was non-Treg CD4+ T cells sorted from blood. This chain's CDR3 is CASSSGLAGAISGANVLTF. DNA for the CDR3: TGTGCCAGCAGCTCCGGACTAGCGGGAGCCATCTCTGGGGCCAACGTCCTGACTTTC.